This T cell receptor beta chain was identified in a study of T-cell reconstitution after alpha-beta-depleted transplantation in children. A library of TCRbeta sequences, prepared with unique molecular identifiers, was generated. TCRdb called the PCR reads again in MiXCR, with one record for every CDR3 protein. The sample contains some 390,000 distinct CDR3 sequences, roughly 22% of which appear only once. V was cut by 12 bases and J by 5 bases, with 12 bases left in between. This CDR3 contains 11 residues. Germline lookup yields CDR1 KGHDR and CDR2 SFDVKD. This material consisted of PBMCs from the stem cell graft donor, taken from the stem cell graft. V and J are TRBV24-1 and TRBJ1-2, with D possibly TRBD1 on 6 matching bases. The TCR originated in a human donor who donated a stem cell graft to a child with acute myeloid leukemia. The CDR3 nucleotides read TGTGCCGCCAAACAGGGATATGGCTACACCTTC. The encoded protein is CAAKQGYGYTF.